This T cell receptor (beta chain) is from a study of beta chain features in type 1 diabetes. A word on this clone: Its antigen is still unknown.

General study points: Comparison showed that naive, central memory and Treg TCRB repertoires appeared more similar among patients than among healthy donors.

CD4+ naive, central memory, regulatory and stem cell-like memory cells were sorted via CD45RO/CCR7/CD25/CD127/CD95/CD27. The whole isolated RNA underwent reverse transcription, so sequencing captured expressed TCRB transcripts. Clones were sequenced by immunoSEQ multiplex PCR, and TCRdb holds only the in-frame ones, with some missing. The profile covers roughly 240,000 clones, with 13% to 15% appearing a single time and around 0.03% taken by the ten largest. The CDR3 consists of 16 residues. Germline assignment: CDR1 SEHNR and CDR2 FQNEAQ (reference sequence). V trimming: 5 bases; J trimming: 4 bases; junction bases outside the gene matches: 8.

This chain joins TRBV7-9 and TRBJ1-4; 9 positions match TRBD1. The source material was naive CD4+ T cells from blood. The receptor was isolated from a woman aged 35 to 49 in good health. CDR3 sequence: CASSAPGQGLNEKLFF. DNA of the CDR3: TGTGCCAGCAGCGCCCCGGGACAGGGCCTTAATGAAAAACTGTTTTTT.